The 20 T cell receptor beta chains in this list originate from one sample, sequenced in a study of T cell repertoires in cytomegalovirus infection. TCRdb re-called the reads through MiXCR, storing one row per CDR3 protein. This table has roughly 46,000 distinct CDR3 sequences, about 19% appearing once. The antigens for these receptors are not known. Sequenced here: CD8+ T cells from cultured PBMCs, sampled from culture after CMV antigen stimulation. The receptors here all came from a human donor in good health (CMV status not recorded). Some clones in this sample may be carry-over from other donors' samples.

A few counts support this clonotype. CDR3 coding DNA: TGCAGTGCTAGAGACTGGATGGACAGCGCGATAACTTACAATGAGCAGTTCTTC. Translating it yields CSARDWMDSAITYNEQFF. The V gene is TRBV20-1, the J gene TRBJ2-1; possible D gene TRBD1, 6 bases. The CDR3 has 18 residues. Trimming took 0 bases from V and 4 from J, leaving 22 bases between them. Per the germline V gene, CDR1 is DFQATT and CDR2 is SNEGSKA (reference sequence).

The chain recombines TRBV20-1 with TRBJ2-7; 10 bases are shared with TRBD2. J gave up 1 base and V 6 bases, and 3 bases lay outside the gene matches. Germline V CDR1 and CDR2: DFQATT, SNEGSKA (reference sequence). There are 13 residues in the CDR3. The CDR3 nucleotides are TGCAGTGCCCATAGCGGGGGGTCCTACGAGCAGTACTTC. The encoded protein is CSAHSGGSYEQYF.

The table lists this clonotype with many counts. This chain connects TRBV7-2 to TRBJ2-1, with D perhaps TRBD2 (6 bases). The V end lost 1 base, the J end lost 15 bases, and 19 bases lay between the germline ends. Germline V gene lookup returns CDR1 SGHTA and CDR2 FQGNSA. The CDR3 has 14 amino acids. The CDR3 DNA is TGTGCCAGCAGCTTAGGTGCGGGCGCTGGGCGGGGGTTCTTC. It is translated as CASSLGAGAGRGFF.

The chain employs TRBV29-1 and TRBJ1-3, with TRBD1 matching 10 bases. The V gene's germline CDR1 is SQVTM and CDR2 ANQGSEA. Trimming cost V 1 base and J 5 bases; bases outside gene matches: 8. The CDR3 contains 16 residues. CDR3: CSVEVPEGQGRNTIYF. For the CDR3, the DNA is TGCAGCGTTGAAGTCCCCGAGGGACAGGGGAGAAACACCATATATTTT. Filled out from reference TRBV29-1 and TRBJ1-3, the complete variable domain reads SAVISQKPSRDICQRGTSLTIQCQVDSQVTMMFWYRQQPGQSLTLIATANQGSEATYESGFVIDKFPISRPNLTFSTLTVSNMSPEDSSIYLCSVEVPEGQGRNTIYFGEGSWLTVV.

This clonotype was seen a few times. V usage is TRBV29-1 and J usage is TRBJ1-3; D ambiguous. Germline CDR1 reads SQVTM; CDR2 reads ANQGSEA. V was cut by 5 bases and J by 4 bases, with 12 bases left in between. This CDR3 has 13 amino acids. CDR3 residues: CSVRYGSGNTIYF. CDR3 DNA: TGCAGCGTTCGTTACGGGTCCGGAAACACCATATATTTT.

The CDR3 bases are TGCGCCAGCAGGCCCCGGGTAAACACTGAAGCTTTCTTT. Its protein product is CASRPRVNTEAFF. The chain couples TRBV5-1 to TRBJ1-1; D is undetermined. The CDR3 runs 13 residues. Germline V gene lookup returns CDR1 SGHRS and CDR2 YFSETQ. V was shortened by 5 bases and J by 2 bases, with 10 bases between the two germline ends.

The rearrangement uses TRBV29-1 and TRBJ2-1, with D maybe TRBD1 (6 bases). This CDR3 comprises 14 residues. The germline V gene has CDR1 SQVTM and CDR2 ANQGSEA. V dropped 3 bases and J dropped 2 bases, with 11 bases sitting between them. Here the CDR3 reads CSVDPRGAYNEQFF. CDR3 in DNA: TGCAGCGTTGATCCCAGGGGCGCCTACAATGAGCAGTTCTTC.

This clonotype came up a few times. V is TRBV27 and J is TRBJ2-3; 8 nucleotides line up with TRBD2. The CDR3 spans 16 residues. Germline CDR1 is MNHEY and CDR2 is SMNVEV (reference sequence). V lost 8 bases to trimming and J lost 6 bases; unmatched junction nucleotides: 16. The CDR3 is CASCSRGGGSGDTQYF. CDR3 DNA sequence: TGTGCCAGCTGTTCCCGGGGGGGCGGGAGTGGGGATACGCAGTATTTT.

The chain employs TRBV5-6 and TRBJ1-1, with no clear D. CDR1 is SGHDT and CDR2 is YYEEEE in the germline V gene. This CDR3 spans 13 amino acids. V shed 0 bases and J shed 1 base, with 4 bases lying between them. CDR3 amino acids: CASSLGTNTEAFF. The CDR3 bases are TGTGCCAGCAGCTTGGGAACGAACACTGAAGCTTTCTTT.

This clonotype was seen a few times. The chain joins TRBV2 to TRBJ1-1, with 7 bases aligning to TRBD1. With V trimmed by 6 bases and J by 1 base, 8 bases remained unmatched. CDR1 is SNHLY and CDR2 is FYNNEI in the germline V gene. The CDR3 consists of 15 residues. The CDR3 region has the DNA TGTGCCAGCAGAGCCGGACAGGCCAGGAACACTGAAGCTTTCTTT. This translates into CASRAGQARNTEAFF. The whole variable domain, filled in from reference TRBV2 and TRBJ1-1, reads EPEVTQTPSHQVTQMGQEVILRCVPISNHLYFYWYRQILGQKVEFLVSFYNNEISEKSEIFDDQFSVERPDGSNFTLKIRSTKLEDSAMYFCASRAGQARNTEAFFGQGTRLTVV.

The rearrangement uses TRBV20-1 and TRBJ2-7; D tentatively reads TRBD1 or TRBD2 (6 bases each). The germline V gene encodes CDR1 DFQATT and CDR2 SNEGSKA (reference sequence). V lost 0 bases and J 6 bases, leaving 21 bases between the germline ends. The CDR3 has 16 amino acids. CDR3 sequence: CSAREEKGGTRFEQYF. Here the CDR3 DNA reads TGCAGTGCTAGAGAAGAGAAGGGGGGAACTAGATTCGAGCAGTACTTC.

The chain joins TRBV28 to TRBJ2-5; D not resolved. The CDR3 loop spans 14 amino acids. Germline V gene lookup returns CDR1 MDHEN and CDR2 SYDVKM. Trimming left V 3 bases short and J 5 bases short, with 13 bases between. This CDR3 reads CASSFPGRTETQYF. CDR3 DNA sequence: TGTGCCAGCAGTTTTCCCGGGCGAACGGAGACCCAGTACTTC.

This clonotype was observed at least ten times. This chain uses TRBV19 with TRBJ2-7; TRBD2 agrees at 10 bases. V shed 6 bases, J shed 0 bases, and the junction held 2 bases outside the gene matches. The V gene's germline CDR1 is LNHDA and CDR2 SQIVND (reference sequence). CDR3 length: 14 residues. The CDR3 sequence: CASSASGSSYEQYF. CDR3 DNA: TGTGCCAGTAGCGCTAGCGGGAGCTCCTACGAGCAGTACTTC. The full variable domain, rest sourced from reference TRBV19 and TRBJ2-7, is DGGITQSPKYLFRKEGQNVTLSCEQNLNHDAMYWYRQDPGQGLRLIYYSQIVNDFQKGDIAEGYSVSREKKESFPLTVTSAQKNPTAFYLCASSASGSSYEQYFGPGTRLTVT.

The chain combines TRBV11-3 with TRBJ1-2, with a possible D match to TRBD1 (6 bases). The CDR3 length is 14 residues. Trimming removed 2 bases from V and 1 base from J, with 8 bases in between. CDR1 and CDR2 (germline): SGHNT, YENEEA. In DNA, the CDR3 is TGTGCCAGCAGCTTACAGGGACATAACTATGGCTACACCTTC. Its translation is CASSLQGHNYGYTF. Looking up the rest from reference TRBV11-3 and TRBJ1-2 gives the full variable domain: EAGVVQSPRYKIIEKKQPVAFWCNPISGHNTLYWYLQNLGQGPELLIRYENEEAVDDSQLPKDRFSAERLKGVDSTLKIQPAELGDSAVYLCASSLQGHNYGYTFGSGTRLTVV.

This clonotype was seen ten or more times. CDR3 sequence: CASSYSKEEQYF. The DNA for the CDR3 is TGTGCCAGCAGTTACTCGAAAGAGGAGCAGTACTTC. This chain joins TRBV6-2 or TRBV6-3 and TRBJ2-7; D gene unclear. The CDR3 extends over 12 amino acids. Germline V gene data show CDR1 as MNHEY and CDR2 as SVGEGT. The V end lost 0 bases, the J end lost 7 bases, and 7 bases lay between the germline ends.

The J gene is TRBJ1-2, the V gene TRBV30; D ambiguous. V lost 5 bases and J 4 bases, leaving 8 bases between the germline ends. Germline V gene lookup returns CDR1 GTSNPN and CDR2 SVGIG (reference sequence). CDR3 length: 11 residues. This CDR3 is CAWVDLYGYTF. As DNA, the CDR3 is TGTGCCTGGGTAGACCTCTATGGCTACACCTTC.

This clonotype was seen at least ten times. Here the CDR3 DNA reads TGTGCCAGCAGTTCCCTGGGACAGGGTGCAGATACGCAGTATTTT. This encodes CASSSLGQGADTQYF. This rearrangement joins TRBV6-6 to TRBJ2-3, with 9 nucleotides matching TRBD1. Germline assignment: CDR1 MNHNY and CDR2 SVGAGI (reference sequence). The CDR3 spans 15 residues. V lost 4 bases and J lost 4; bases outside the gene matches: 6.

This clonotype was seen many times. The chain is built from TRBV11-2 and TRBJ2-5, with D maybe TRBD2 (7 bases). The CDR3 contains 15 residues. The V gene lost 4 bases and the J gene lost 5 bases, with 17 bases spanning the gap. Germline CDR1 reads SGHAT; CDR2 reads FQNNGV. For the CDR3, the DNA is TGTGCCAGCAGCTCCGGGGGGCCCGAGAGGGAGACCCAGTACTTC. It is translated as CASSSGGPERETQYF. The whole variable domain, remainder taken from reference TRBV11-2 and TRBJ2-5, is EAGVAQSPRYKIIEKRQSVAFWCNPISGHATLYWYQQILGQGPKLLIQFQNNGVVDDSQLPKDRFSAERLKGVDSTLKIQPAKLEDSAVYLCASSSGGPERETQYFGPGTRLLVL.

About this clonotype: Lacking the conserved final phenylalanine or tryptophan, this CDR3 likely reflects a read error. The chain employs TRBV27 and TRBJ2-7; D is unclear. The CDR3 sequence is 14 residues long. Trimming removed 4 bases from V and 0 bases from J, with 10 bases in between. Germline V lookup: CDR1 MNHEY, CDR2 SMNVEV (reference sequence). This CDR3 is CASSSSAPSYEQYL. The CDR3 coding sequence is TGTGCCAGCAGTTCGTCAGCCCCCTCCTACGAGCAGTACTTG.

The rearrangement joins TRBV9 to TRBJ2-5, with D unclear. V gave up 0 bases and J gave up 5 bases, with 2 bases separating them. CDR1 is SGDLS, CDR2 YYNGEE, per germline. This CDR3 has 11 residues. The CDR3 DNA follows: TGTGCCAGCAGCGTAGTTGAGACCCAGTACTTC. Protein: CASSVVETQYF.